One TCR beta chain is described in this entry. Authors' data handling: It was from reference gene primer amplification that nucleated cell counts were estimated. Here immunoSEQ multiplex PCR was the method, and the copy in TCRdb shows in-frame clones only, minus some. Clone size and V and J calls were adopted from that table, with D and trimming inferred from the DNA. The sample has more than 120,000 clones; 75% to 90% are singletons. CDR1 is KGHSH and CDR2 is LQKENI in the germline V gene. Trimming pared 6 bases from V and 5 bases from J, leaving 20 bases between. This CDR3 is 16 amino acids long. The data originate from a study of blood T cell repertoires in COVID-19. Across the whole study: Donors in the United States, Italy and Spain gave samples during acute or convalescent COVID-19. T cells, B-cell-depleted T cells, or PBMCs provided the cDNA or gDNA that served as material.

The receptor was derived from a man aged 50 or older who had recovered from COVID-19. Specimen: peripheral blood. The chain links TRBV18 to TRBJ1-5; D might be TRBD1 (5 bases). The chain's CDR3 is CASSPQGRGSDQPQHF. In DNA, the CDR3 is TGTGCCAGCTCGCCGCAGGGTCGAGGCAGTGATCAGCCCCAGCATTTT.